This paragraph covers one TCR beta chain sequence. V dropped 2 bases and J dropped 9; count of bases not matched to a gene: 10. CDR3 length: 17 amino acids. Germline CDR1 KGHSH, CDR2 LQKENI. This sample is part of a study of CD8 T cells in ankylosing spondylitis. Quantitative molecular-barcoded 5'-RACE generated the TCR beta libraries. TCRdb reprocessed the 5' RACE reads with MiXCR, giving one entry per CDR3 protein. Altogether over 100,000 distinct CDR3 sequences are present, about an eighth being singletons, with the ten largest covering roughly 4.3%. The sequenced sample was blood, either unsorted or a sorted T cell fraction (not recorded which). The origin of this receptor is a female donor with ankylosing spondylitis or in good health (not recorded which). The genes are TRBV18 and TRBJ2-1, with 13 nucleotides matching TRBD2. The CDR3 DNA is TGTGCCAGCTCACCAGCCGGACTAGCGGGGGAGAAGGGTGAGCAGTTCTTC. Protein sequence: CASSPAGLAGEKGEQFF. Using reference TRBV18 and TRBJ2-1 for the parts outside the CDR3, the full variable domain is NAGVMQNPRHLVRRRGQEARLRCSPMKGHSHVYWYRQLPEEGLKFMVYLQKENIIDESGMPKERFSAEFPKEGPSILRIQQVVRGDSAAYFCASSPAGLAGEKGEQFFGPGTRLTVL.